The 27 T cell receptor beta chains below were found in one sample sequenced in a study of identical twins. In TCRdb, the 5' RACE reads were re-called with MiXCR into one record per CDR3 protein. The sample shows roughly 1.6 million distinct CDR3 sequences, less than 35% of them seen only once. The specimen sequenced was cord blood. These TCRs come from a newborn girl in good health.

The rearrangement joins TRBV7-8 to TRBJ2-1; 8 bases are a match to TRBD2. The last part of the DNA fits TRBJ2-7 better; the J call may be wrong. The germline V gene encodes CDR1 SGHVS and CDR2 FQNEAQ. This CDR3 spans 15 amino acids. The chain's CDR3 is CASSRRGASYNEQYF. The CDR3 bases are TGTGCCAGCAGCAGGCGGGGGGCTTCCTACAATGAGCAGTACTTC.

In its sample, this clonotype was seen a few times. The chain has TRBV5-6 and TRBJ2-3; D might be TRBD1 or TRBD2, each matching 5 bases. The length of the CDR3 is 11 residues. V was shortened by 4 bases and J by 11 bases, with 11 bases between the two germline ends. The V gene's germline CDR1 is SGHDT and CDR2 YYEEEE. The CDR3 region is CASSRDVQQYF. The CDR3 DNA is TGTGCCAGCAGCCGGGACGTGCAGCAGTATTTT.

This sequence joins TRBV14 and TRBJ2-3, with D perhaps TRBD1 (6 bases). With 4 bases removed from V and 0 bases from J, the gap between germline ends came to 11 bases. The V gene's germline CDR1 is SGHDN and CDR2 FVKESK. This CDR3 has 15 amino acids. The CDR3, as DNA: TGTGCCAGCAGCCCCCTGGGGGCTAGCACAGATACGCAGTATTTT. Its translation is CASSPLGASTDTQYF.

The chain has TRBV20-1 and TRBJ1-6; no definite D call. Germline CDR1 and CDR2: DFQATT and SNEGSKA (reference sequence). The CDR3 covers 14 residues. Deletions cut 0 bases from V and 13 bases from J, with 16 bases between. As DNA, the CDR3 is TGCAGTGCTAGAGATCGGGTCGGGGTATCTCCCCTCCACTTT. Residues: CSARDRVGVSPLHF.

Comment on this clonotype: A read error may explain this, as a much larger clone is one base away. The CDR3 DNA sequence: TGTGCCATCGGGTCCCAAGGGGCGACTAGCACAGATACGCAGTATTTT. Amino acids: CAIGSQGATSTDTQYF. The chain carries TRBV10-3 and TRBJ2-3; D might be TRBD1 (5 bases). V dropped 8 bases and J dropped 0 bases, with 18 bases sitting between them. Germline loops: CDR1 ENHRY, CDR2 SYGVKD. The CDR3 contains 16 residues.

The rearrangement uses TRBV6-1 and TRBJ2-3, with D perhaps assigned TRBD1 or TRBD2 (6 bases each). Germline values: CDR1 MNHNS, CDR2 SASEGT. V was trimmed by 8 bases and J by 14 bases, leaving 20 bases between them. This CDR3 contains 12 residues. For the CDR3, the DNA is TGTGCCAGCCACGGGGGACAAGGCAGGCGGTATTTT. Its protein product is CASHGGQGRRYF.

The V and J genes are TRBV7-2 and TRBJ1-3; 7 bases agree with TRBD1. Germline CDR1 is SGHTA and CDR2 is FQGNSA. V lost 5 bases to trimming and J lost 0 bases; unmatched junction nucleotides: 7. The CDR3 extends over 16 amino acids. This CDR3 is CASSARQGASGNTIYF. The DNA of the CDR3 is TGTGCCAGCAGCGCAAGACAGGGAGCCTCTGGAAACACCATATATTTT.

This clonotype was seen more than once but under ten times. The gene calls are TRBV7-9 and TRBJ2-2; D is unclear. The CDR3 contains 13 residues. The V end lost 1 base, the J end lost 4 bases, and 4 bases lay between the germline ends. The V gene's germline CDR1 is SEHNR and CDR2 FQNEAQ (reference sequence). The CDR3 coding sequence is TGTGCCAGCAGCTTAGTTTTCACCGGGGAGCTGTTTTTT. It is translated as CASSLVFTGELFF. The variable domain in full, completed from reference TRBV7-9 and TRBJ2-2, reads DTGVSQNPRHKITKRGQNVTFRCDPISEHNRLYWYRQTLGQGPEFLTYFQNEAQLEKSRLLSDRFSAERPKGSFSTLEIQRTEQGDSAMYLCASSLVFTGELFFGEGSRLTVL.

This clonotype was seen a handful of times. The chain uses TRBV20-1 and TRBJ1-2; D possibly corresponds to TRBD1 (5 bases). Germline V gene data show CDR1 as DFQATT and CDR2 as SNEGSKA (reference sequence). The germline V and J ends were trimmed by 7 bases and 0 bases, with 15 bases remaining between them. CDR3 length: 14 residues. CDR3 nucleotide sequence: TGCAGTGATCTCGGGGGATCATCTAACTATGGCTACACCTTC. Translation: CSDLGGSSNYGYTF.

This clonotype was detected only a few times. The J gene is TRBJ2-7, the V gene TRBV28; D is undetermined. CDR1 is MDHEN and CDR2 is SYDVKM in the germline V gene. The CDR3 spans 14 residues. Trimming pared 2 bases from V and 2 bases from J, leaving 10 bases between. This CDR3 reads CASSLRVEPYEQYF. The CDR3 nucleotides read TGTGCCAGCAGTTTAAGAGTGGAACCCTACGAGCAGTACTTC.

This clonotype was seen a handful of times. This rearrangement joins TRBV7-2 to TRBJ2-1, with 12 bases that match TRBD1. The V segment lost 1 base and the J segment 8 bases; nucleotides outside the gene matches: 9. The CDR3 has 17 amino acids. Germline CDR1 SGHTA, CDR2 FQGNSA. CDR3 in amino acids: CASSLVTFGTGGDEQFF. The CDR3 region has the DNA TGTGCCAGCAGCTTAGTCACCTTTGGGACAGGGGGCGATGAGCAGTTCTTC.

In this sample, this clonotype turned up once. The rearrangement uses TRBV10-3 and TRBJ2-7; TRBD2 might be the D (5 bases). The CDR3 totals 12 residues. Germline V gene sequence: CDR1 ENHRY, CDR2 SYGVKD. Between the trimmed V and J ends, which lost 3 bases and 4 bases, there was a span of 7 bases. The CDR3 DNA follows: TGTGCCATCAGTGATCGGGAATACGAGCAGTACTTC. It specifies CAISDREYEQYF.

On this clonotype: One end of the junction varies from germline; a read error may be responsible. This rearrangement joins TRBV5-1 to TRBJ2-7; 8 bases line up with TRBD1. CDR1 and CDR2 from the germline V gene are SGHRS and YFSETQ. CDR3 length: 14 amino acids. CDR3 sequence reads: CASSLADRGNEQYF. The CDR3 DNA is TGTGCCAGCAGCTTGGCCGACAGGGGCAATGAGCAGTACTTC.

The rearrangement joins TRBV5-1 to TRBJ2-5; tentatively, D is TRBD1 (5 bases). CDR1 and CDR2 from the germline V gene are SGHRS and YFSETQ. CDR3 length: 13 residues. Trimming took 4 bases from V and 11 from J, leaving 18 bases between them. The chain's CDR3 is CASSPQGTHEQYF. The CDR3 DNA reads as TGCGCCAGCAGCCCCCAGGGCACGCATGAGCAGTACTTC.

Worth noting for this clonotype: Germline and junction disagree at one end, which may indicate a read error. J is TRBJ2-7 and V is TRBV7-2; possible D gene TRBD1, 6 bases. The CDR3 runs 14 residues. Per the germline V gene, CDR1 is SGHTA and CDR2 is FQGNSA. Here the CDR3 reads CASSYRDTAYEQYF. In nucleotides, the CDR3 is TGTGCCAGCAGCTACCGGGACACTGCCTATGAGCAGTACTTC.

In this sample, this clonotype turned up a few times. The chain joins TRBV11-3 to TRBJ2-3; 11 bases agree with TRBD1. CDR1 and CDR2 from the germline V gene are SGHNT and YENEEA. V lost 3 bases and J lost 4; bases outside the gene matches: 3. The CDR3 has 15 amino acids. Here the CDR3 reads CASSFGQGASDTQYF. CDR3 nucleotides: TGTGCCAGCAGCTTTGGACAGGGGGCATCAGATACGCAGTATTTT.

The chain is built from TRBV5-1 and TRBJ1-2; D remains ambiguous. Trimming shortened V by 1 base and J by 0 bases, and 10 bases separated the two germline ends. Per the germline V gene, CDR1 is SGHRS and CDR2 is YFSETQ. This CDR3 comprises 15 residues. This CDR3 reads CASSLRQDPNYGYTF. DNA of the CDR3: TGCGCCAGCAGCTTGAGGCAGGACCCTAACTATGGCTACACCTTC.

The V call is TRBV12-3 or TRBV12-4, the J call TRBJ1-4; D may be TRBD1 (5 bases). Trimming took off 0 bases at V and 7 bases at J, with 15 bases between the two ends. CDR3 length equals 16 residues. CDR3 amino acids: CASSLALQLGREKLFF. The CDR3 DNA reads TGTGCCAGCAGTTTAGCGCTACAGTTGGGGCGTGAAAAACTGTTTTTT.

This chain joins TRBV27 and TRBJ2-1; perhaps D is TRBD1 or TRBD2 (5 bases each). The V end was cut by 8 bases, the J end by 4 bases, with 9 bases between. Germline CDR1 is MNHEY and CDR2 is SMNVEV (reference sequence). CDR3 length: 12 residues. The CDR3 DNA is TGTGCCAGCTGGGACGCATACAATGAGCAGTTCTTC. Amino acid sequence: CASWDAYNEQFF.

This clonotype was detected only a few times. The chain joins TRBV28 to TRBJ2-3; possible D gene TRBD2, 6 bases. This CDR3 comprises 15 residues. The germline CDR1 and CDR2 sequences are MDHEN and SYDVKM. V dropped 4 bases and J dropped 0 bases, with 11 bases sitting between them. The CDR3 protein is CASSSGDVSTDTQYF. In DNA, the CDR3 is TGTGCCAGCAGTTCGGGGGACGTGAGCACAGATACGCAGTATTTT.

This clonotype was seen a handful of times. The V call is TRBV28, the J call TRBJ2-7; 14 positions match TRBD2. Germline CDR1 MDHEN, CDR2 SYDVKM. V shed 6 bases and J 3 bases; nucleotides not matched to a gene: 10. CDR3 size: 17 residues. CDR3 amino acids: CASRPRMGLAGDYEQYF. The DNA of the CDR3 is TGTGCCAGCAGACCCAGAATGGGACTAGCGGGAGACTACGAGCAGTACTTC.

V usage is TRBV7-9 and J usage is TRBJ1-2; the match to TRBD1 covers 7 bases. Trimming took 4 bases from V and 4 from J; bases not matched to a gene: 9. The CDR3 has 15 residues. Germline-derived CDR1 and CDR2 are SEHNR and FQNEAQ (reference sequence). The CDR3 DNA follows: TGTGCCAGCAGCTCCTCCGGGACAGAGAGCTATGGCTACACCTTC. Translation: CASSSSGTESYGYTF.

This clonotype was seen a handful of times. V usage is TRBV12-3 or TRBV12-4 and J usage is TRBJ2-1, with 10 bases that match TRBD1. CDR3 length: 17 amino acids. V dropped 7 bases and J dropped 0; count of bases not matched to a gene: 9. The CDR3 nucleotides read TGTGCCAGCAACCTCGCCGGGACAGGGGCCTCCTACAATGAGCAGTTCTTC. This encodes CASNLAGTGASYNEQFF.

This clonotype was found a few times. DNA for the CDR3: TGTGCCAGCAGACAAAACCTTCAGGGAGATGCCTACGAGCAGTACTTC. Its translation is CASRQNLQGDAYEQYF. The chain links TRBV12-3 or TRBV12-4 to TRBJ2-7; D is tentatively TRBD1 or TRBD2 (5 bases each). V lost 6 bases, J lost 2 bases, and 20 bases lay in between. The CDR3 contains 16 residues.

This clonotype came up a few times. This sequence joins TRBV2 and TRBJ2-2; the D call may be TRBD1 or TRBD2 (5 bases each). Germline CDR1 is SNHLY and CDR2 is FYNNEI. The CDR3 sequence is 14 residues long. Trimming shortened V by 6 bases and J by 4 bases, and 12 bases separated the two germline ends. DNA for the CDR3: TGTGCCAGCAGGGTGGCAGGGAGCACCGGGGAGCTGTTTTTT. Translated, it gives CASRVAGSTGELFF. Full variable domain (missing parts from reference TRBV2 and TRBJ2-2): EPEVTQTPSHQVTQMGQEVILRCVPISNHLYFYWYRQILGQKVEFLVSFYNNEISEKSEIFDDQFSVERPDGSNFTLKIRSTKLEDSAMYFCASRVAGSTGELFFGEGSRLTVL.

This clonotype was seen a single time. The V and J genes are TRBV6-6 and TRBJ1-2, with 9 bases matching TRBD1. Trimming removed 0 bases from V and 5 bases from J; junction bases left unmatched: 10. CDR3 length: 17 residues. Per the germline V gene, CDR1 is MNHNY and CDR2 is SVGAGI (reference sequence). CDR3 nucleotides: TGTGCCAGCAGTTACTCAGTCCGGGACAGGGCCCCTTATGGCTACACCTTC. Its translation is CASSYSVRDRAPYGYTF.

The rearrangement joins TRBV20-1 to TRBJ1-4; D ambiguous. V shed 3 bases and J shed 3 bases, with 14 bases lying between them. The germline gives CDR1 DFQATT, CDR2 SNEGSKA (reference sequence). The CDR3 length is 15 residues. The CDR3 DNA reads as TGCAGTGCTAGTAGAGGACGGGCGGCTAATGAAAAACTGTTTTTT. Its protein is CSASRGRAANEKLFF.